This is a list of T cell receptor beta chains from one sample in a study of PD-1 blockade in classical Hodgkin lymphoma. Repertoires were generated with immunoSEQ multiplex PCR, while TCRdb's copy carries only in-frame clones and drops some. The table lists tens of thousands of clones, around 80% of them singletons. The sample here was peripheral blood mononuclear cells (PBMCs), taken before the second cycle of nivolumab. Every receptor here comes from a human donor with classical Hodgkin lymphoma. CDR3s include the opening cysteine and the closing phenylalanine or tryptophan. D genes are given only for firm matches. The size of a clone is reported for some rows only, either as once, few or many, or as a class for expanded clones.

J,size,D,V,DNA,CDR3
TRBJ2-6,.,TRBD1,TRBV5-1,TGCGCCAGCATGCACTCCGGGGACAGGGGGCGTCGTGGGGCCAACGTCCTGACTTTC,CASMHSGDRGRRGANVLTF
TRBJ2-2,.,TRBD1,TRBV19,TGTGCCAGTAAAACCCAGGGGGCGAACACCGGGGAGCTGTTTTTT,CASKTQGANTGELFF
TRBJ2-1,.,TRBD1,TRBV19,TGTGCCAGTAGTATTTGGGGGACAGGGTATGAGCAGTTCTTC,CASSIWGTGYEQFF
TRBJ1-4,.,.,TRBV7-2,TGTGCCAGCAGCTTGTCGGGTCCCCTACCTTTTAATGAAAAACTGTTTTTT,CASSLSGPLPFNEKLFF
TRBJ1-3,once,TRBD1,TRBV12-5,TGTGCTAGTGGTTTGGTACAGGGGGGTGGAAACACCATATATTTT,CASGLVQGGGNTIYF
TRBJ1-1,few,TRBD1,TRBV6-6,TGTGCCAGCAGTTACGGGACAGGGGTGGCTTTCTTT,CASSYGTGVAFF
TRBJ1-4,.,TRBD1,TRBV6-1,TGCGCCAGCAGTGAGCCGGGACAGGGGTTAGGGAGCGGAAAACTGTTTTTT,CASSEPGQGLGSGKLFF
TRBJ1-1,once,.,TRBV6-6,TGTGCCAGCAGTTACCAGGTCGGGGTAATGAACACTGAAGCTTTCTTT,CASSYQVGVMNTEAFF
TRBJ1-1,few,TRBD1,TRBV6-5,TGTGCCAGCAGCAGGGGGGGAAGTACTGAAGCTTTCTTT,CASSRGGSTEAFF
TRBJ1-5,.,TRBD1,TRBV10-3,TGTGCCATTAGGGACAGGGAGAATCAGCCCCAGCATTTT,CAIRDRENQPQHF
TRBJ1-5,few,.,TRBV2,TGTGCCAGCAGGCTACAGGGCGGGAGCAATCAGCCCCAGCATTTT,CASRLQGGSNQPQHF
TRBJ2-3,once,TRBD2,TRBV6-1,TGTGCCAGCAGTGAGCCAGGGAGGGGCACAGATACGCAGTATTTT,CASSEPGRGTDTQYF
TRBJ2-5,.,.,TRBV5-1,TGCGCCAGCGACCTAGTGCGGGGTTCTGGCCAAGAGACCCAGTACTTC,CASDLVRGSGQETQYF
TRBJ1-1,.,.,TRBV15,TGTGCCACCAGCAGCAGGGTGAACACTGAAGCTTTCTTT,CATSSRVNTEAFF
TRBJ2-6,.,.,TRBV5-7,TGTGCCAGCAGCTTGGTCGACCACTCTGGGGCCAACGTCCTGACTTTC,CASSLVDHSGANVLTF
TRBJ1-5,.,TRBD1,TRBV6-5,TGTGCCAGCAGATTACAGGGGGCCGGCAATCAGCCCCAGCATTTT,CASRLQGAGNQPQHF
TRBJ2-5,.,.,TRBV7-9,TGTGCCAGCAGGTGGGGCTACCTTAATCAAGAGACCCAGTACTTC,CASRWGYLNQETQYF
TRBJ1-2,.,.,TRBV6-5,TGTGCCAGCAGCCCGACAGCCCACTATGGCTACACCTTC,CASSPTAHYGYTF
TRBJ2-3,.,.,TRBV7-4,TGTGCCAGCAGCTTAGGGGGCAGAAACACAGATACGCAGTATTTT,CASSLGGRNTDTQYF
TRBJ1-1,.,.,TRBV19,TGTGCCAGCCAGGGGTTGGGCACTGAAGCTTTCTTT,CASQGLGTEAFF
TRBJ1-2,.,.,TRBV7-2,TGTGCCAGCAGCTTGCAGAGAGCCTATGGCTACACCTTC,CASSLQRAYGYTF
TRBJ2-7,.,.,TRBV4-1,TGCGCCAGCAGCGATGCAGTGGCGCGGCACTCCTACGAGCAGTACTTC,CASSDAVARHSYEQYF
TRBJ1-2,.,TRBD1,TRBV10-3,TGTGCCACTGGACAGGACTATGGCTACACCTTC,CATGQDYGYTF
TRBJ2-1,.,TRBD2,TRBV27,TGTGCCAGCAGTTCGGGACTAGCGGGGTTGGGCTCCTACAATGAGCAGTTCTTC,CASSSGLAGLGSYNEQFF
TRBJ2-3,few,.,TRBV7-2,TGTGCCAGCAGCCGTGAGGGGCGGACTAGCACAGATACGCAGTATTTT,CASSREGRTSTDTQYF
TRBJ2-1,.,TRBD2,TRBV6-5,TGTGCCAGCAGTTACTCTGTAATGACTAGCAACCATGAGCAGTTCTTC,CASSYSVMTSNHEQFF
TRBJ2-3,few,TRBD1,TRBV11-2,TGTGCCAGCAGCTTGCACGGGACAGACACAGATACGCAGTATTTT,CASSLHGTDTDTQYF
TRBJ2-1,few,TRBD2,TRBV4-2,TGTGCCAGCAGCCAAGATTCTACGGGGGGGCCTTCTGAGCAGTTCTTC,CASSQDSTGGPSEQFF
TRBJ2-3,.,TRBD2,TRBV5-5,TGTGCCAGCAGCAGGACTAGCAGGTCAGATACGCAGTATTTT,CASSRTSRSDTQYF
TRBJ1-3,.,.,TRBV5-5,TGCGCCAGCAGCCAAGAGCGACAGGCGAGCTCTGGAAACACCATATATTTT,CASSQERQASSGNTIYF
TRBJ2-6,few,TRBD1,TRBV28,TGTGCCAGCAGTTCCCGACGCTCGGGACAGGGAACCTCCTCTGGGGCCAACGTCCTGACTTTC,CASSSRRSGQGTSSGANVLTF
TRBJ2-3,.,.,TRBV25-1,TGTGCCAGCAGTGAAAGACTCGGCACAGATACGCAGTATTTT,CASSERLGTDTQYF
TRBJ1-1,.,TRBD1,TRBV11-3,TGTGCCAGCAGCCCCCTAGACAGGGCTACTGAGACCACTGAAGCTTTCTTT,CASSPLDRATETTEAFF
TRBJ2-2,.,.,TRBV6-5,TGTGCCAGCAGACAGGGCGTTGCCTACACCGGGGAGCTGTTTTTT,CASRQGVAYTGELFF
TRBJ2-2,.,TRBD1,TRBV7-2,TGTGCCAGCAGCTTCAGGACAGGGAGTACCGGGGAGCTGTTTTTT,CASSFRTGSTGELFF
TRBJ2-5,.,.,TRBV29-1,TGCAGCGTTGAAGAGGTTGGGTGGGAGACCCAGTACTTC,CSVEEVGWETQYF
TRBJ2-7,.,.,TRBV4-1,TGCGCCAGCAGCCAGTGGCAGAACTACGAGCAGTACTTC,CASSQWQNYEQYF
TRBJ1-1,.,.,TRBV5-4,TGCGCCAGCAGCCAAGTGGCCAGGCAAGACACTGAAGCTTTCTTT,CASSQVARQDTEAFF
TRBJ2-1,.,TRBD1,TRBV7-2,TGTGCCAGCAGCTCATCTGGACAGGGGTGGTACAATGAGCAGTTCTTC,CASSSSGQGWYNEQFF
TRBJ1-2,.,.,TRBV6-5,TGTGCCACCCAGGACAACCCCGGAGGGGGCTACACCTTC,CATQDNPGGGYTF
TRBJ2-7,.,TRBD1,TRBV23-1,TGCGCCAGCAGCAGGACAGGGGGCTACGAGCAGTACTTC,CASSRTGGYEQYF
TRBJ2-1,.,.,TRBV11-2,TGTGCCAGCAGCTTATCGGCGCTGGGGCCGGGCAATGAGCAGTTCTTC,CASSLSALGPGNEQFF
TRBJ1-5,.,.,TRBV11-3,TGTGCCAGCAGCCTGAATAGCAATCAGCCCCAGCATTTT,CASSLNSNQPQHF
TRBJ2-2,once,.,TRBV6-5,TGTGCCAGCAGTTTACAGACAGGAGCGAACACCGGGGAGCTGTTTTTT,CASSLQTGANTGELFF
TRBJ1-6,.,.,TRBV5-4,TGTGCCAGCAGCCCCGGGACGGCACGATCACCCCTCCACTTT,CASSPGTARSPLHF
TRBJ1-1,.,.,TRBV19,TGTGCCAGGGACCCGGACGCTTCCGAGACTGAAGCTTTCTTT,CARDPDASETEAFF
TRBJ1-1,.,TRBD1,TRBV5-3,TGTGCCAGAAGCCTGGGGGGCAGGGGGCGCGACACTGAAGCTTTCTTT,CARSLGGRGRDTEAFF